The 25 T cell receptor beta chains in this list originate from one sample, sequenced in a study of shared clonotypes between healthy human individuals. Repertoires were generated with immunoSEQ multiplex PCR, while TCRdb's copy carries only in-frame clones and drops some. This table holds some 490,000 clones, 78% found once. The sequenced material came from PBMCs. The receptors were gathered from a woman aged 40 to 50 in good health. Some clones in this sample may be carry-over from other donors' samples.

The chain employs TRBV5-1 and TRBJ2-2, with TRBD2 matching 9 bases. The CDR3 covers 15 residues. The germline gives CDR1 SGHRS, CDR2 YFSETQ. V lost 0 bases and J lost 8; bases outside the gene matches: 5. The CDR3 coding sequence is TGCGCCAGCAGCTTGGTGGCTAGCGGGACTGGGGAGCTGTTTTTT. Translated, it gives CASSLVASGTGELFF.

The chain is built from TRBV6-5 and TRBJ2-5, with D perhaps matching TRBD2 (5 bases). The DNA end lines up better with TRBJ2-7; the J call may be wrong. CDR1 is MNHEY and CDR2 is SVGAGI in the germline V gene. The CDR3 sequence is 12 residues long. The CDR3 DNA reads TGTGCCAGCAGTCCCCGGGGCTACGAGCAGTACTTC. Amino acid sequence: CASSPRGYEQYF.

The genes are TRBV14 and TRBJ2-3; no definite D call. The CDR3 loop spans 13 amino acids. Deletions cut 1 base from V and 8 bases from J, with 10 bases between. Per the germline V gene, CDR1 is SGHDN and CDR2 is FVKESK. The CDR3 loop reads CASSQAGVGTQYF. CDR3 coding DNA: TGTGCCAGCAGCCAAGCCGGAGTCGGTACGCAGTATTTT.

Of note for this clone: Given a far larger clone just one base away, this is likely a sequencing read error. The genes are TRBV28 and TRBJ2-2; D not resolved. With 3 bases removed from V and 1 base from J, the gap between germline ends came to 3 bases. The CDR3 has 13 amino acids. Per germline, CDR1 MDHEN and CDR2 SYDVKM. The DNA for the CDR3 is TGTGCCAGCAGTTTCCTGAACACCGGGGAGCTGTTTTTT. This sequence encodes CASSFLNTGELFF.

This chain uses TRBV7-3 with TRBJ2-7; D may be TRBD1 (5 bases). CDR3 length: 15 amino acids. CDR1 and CDR2 from the germline V gene are SGHTA and FQGTGA. Trimming took 5 bases from V and 0 from J, leaving 14 bases between them. This CDR3 reads CASSPMTALSYEQYF. DNA for the CDR3: TGTGCCAGCAGCCCCATGACAGCGCTCTCCTACGAGCAGTACTTC.

V and J are TRBV9 and TRBJ2-3; D unclear. From germline, CDR1 is SGDLS and CDR2 YYNGEE. The CDR3 has 13 amino acids. Trimming took off 3 bases at V and 2 bases at J, with 7 bases between the two ends. The CDR3 DNA is TGTGCCAGCAGCGGAGATCTCACAGATACGCAGTATTTT. This encodes CASSGDLTDTQYF.

This clone was seen repeatedly, ten times or more. The same CDR3 is also encoded by other DNA sequences in this sample. The chain is built from TRBV7-2 and TRBJ1-5; tentatively, D is TRBD1 (6 bases). Germline V gene sequence: CDR1 SGHTA, CDR2 FQGNSA. Between the trimmed V and J ends, which lost 3 bases and 8 bases, there was a span of 14 bases. The CDR3 contains 14 residues. The CDR3 reads CASSLSRDIEPQHF. CDR3 DNA sequence: TGTGCCAGCAGCTTGTCCCGGGACATTGAGCCCCAGCATTTT.

V gene TRBV10-3 combines with J gene TRBJ1-2; D not resolved. CDR3 length: 15 amino acids. Germline V lookup: CDR1 ENHRY, CDR2 SYGVKD. Trimming took 0 bases from V and 4 from J, leaving 12 bases between them. The CDR3 protein is CAISESTGLSYGYTF. CDR3 in DNA: TGTGCCATCAGTGAGTCGACGGGTCTGAGCTATGGCTACACCTTC.

This clone has a handful of counts. The V and J genes are TRBV5-1 and TRBJ1-4; 8 nucleotides agree with TRBD1. The CDR3 sequence is 19 residues long. V lost 4 bases, J lost 1 base, and 15 bases stayed unmatched. Germline CDR1 and CDR2: SGHRS and YFSETQ. For the CDR3, the DNA is TGCGCCAGCAGCACGACCGGGACAGGACTACGGCGAACTAATGAAAAACTGTTTTTT. Translating it yields CASSTTGTGLRRTNEKLFF. Complete variable domain (other parts from reference TRBV5-1 and TRBJ1-4): KAGVTQTPRYLIKTRGQQVTLSCSPISGHRSVSWYQQTPGQGLQFLFEYFSETQRNKGNFPGRFSGRQFSNSRSEMNVSTLELGDSALYLCASSTTGTGLRRTNEKLFFGSGTQLSVL.

The gene calls are TRBV4-1 and TRBJ1-2; D is uncertain. Germline V lookup: CDR1 MGHRA, CDR2 YSYEKL. The CDR3 extends over 15 amino acids. V was cut by 0 bases and J by 0 bases, with 8 bases left in between. CDR3 in amino acids: CASSQDKGANYGYTF. The CDR3 nucleotides are TGCGCCAGCAGCCAAGATAAGGGAGCTAACTATGGCTACACCTTC.

This clone was counted only a few times. This chain links TRBV6-6 with TRBJ1-2; a possible D gene is TRBD1 (6 bases). V gave up 5 bases and J gave up 4 bases, with 20 bases separating them. This CDR3 is 16 amino acids long. CDR1 is MNHNY and CDR2 is SVGAGI in the germline V gene (reference sequence). The CDR3: CASSLRGGPGSYGYTF. The CDR3 DNA reads TGTGCCAGCAGTCTACGAGGGGGGCCGGGTAGCTATGGCTACACCTTC.

The chain employs TRBV15 and TRBJ1-5; 9 nucleotides agree with TRBD1. Germline assignment: CDR1 LNHNV and CDR2 YYDKDF (reference sequence). Unmatched junction bases numbered 6, after V lost 8 bases and J lost 1 base. The CDR3 sequence is 15 residues long. In DNA form, the CDR3 reads TGTGCCACCCGTAGGGGGACAGGGAGCAATCAGCCCCAGCATTTT. As protein: CATRRGTGSNQPQHF.

As regards this clone: Other DNA sequences in this sample translate to the same CDR3. This chain uses TRBV2 with TRBJ1-5; maybe TRBD1 (6 bases). The CDR3 is 15 residues long. CDR1 and CDR2 (germline): SNHLY, FYNNEI. V dropped 0 bases and J dropped 7 bases, with 13 bases sitting between them. In DNA form, the CDR3 reads TGTGCCAGCAGTGAAGCGCGGGGGGCTGGACAGCCCCAGCATTTT. It is translated as CASSEARGAGQPQHF. The full variable domain, rest sourced from reference TRBV2 and TRBJ1-5, is EPEVTQTPSHQVTQMGQEVILRCVPISNHLYFYWYRQILGQKVEFLVSFYNNEISEKSEIFDDQFSVERPDGSNFTLKIRSTKLEDSAMYFCASSEARGAGQPQHFGDGTRLSIL.

This clone turned up a few times. The chain joins TRBV28 to TRBJ1-5; TRBD1 matches at 9 bases. Germline V gene data show CDR1 as MDHEN and CDR2 as SYDVKM. With V trimmed by 7 bases and J by 4 bases, 11 bases remained unmatched. The length of the CDR3 is 16 residues. This chain's CDR3 is CASTSRGTGLNQPQHF. The DNA for the CDR3 is TGTGCCAGCACCTCCCGGGGGACAGGGCTAAATCAGCCCCAGCATTTT.

As regards this clone: This could be a read error, since a much larger clone is one nucleotide away. This sample includes further DNA sequences coding for the same CDR3. This chain connects TRBV4-2 to TRBJ2-3, with 10 bases identical to TRBD2. The CDR3 has 19 amino acids. Trimming at V came to 4 bases and at J to 1 base, leaving 14 bases not matched to a gene. CDR1 is LGHNA, CDR2 YNFKEQ, per germline. The CDR3 region is CASSPSGTSGKEGTDTQYF. CDR3 in DNA: TGTGCCAGCAGCCCCTCCGGTACTAGCGGGAAAGAAGGCACAGATACGCAGTATTTT.

This clone was detected only a few times. The chain is built from TRBV28 and TRBJ1-5, with 7 positions matching TRBD1. V was clipped by 5 bases and J by 2 bases; unmatched bases: 9. The CDR3 has 16 residues. CDR1 MDHEN and CDR2 SYDVKM come from the germline V gene. The CDR3 protein is CASSNSRGFGNQPQHF. CDR3 DNA: TGTGCCAGCAGTAACTCCAGGGGGTTTGGCAATCAGCCCCAGCATTTT.

This clone was found many times. The genes are TRBV9 and TRBJ1-2; no reliable D call. V was clipped by 4 bases and J by 1 base, with 11 bases between them. CDR1 is SGDLS and CDR2 is YYNGEE in the germline V gene. The CDR3 totals 14 residues. The CDR3: CASSSKSGNYGYTF. Written as DNA, the CDR3 is TGTGCCAGCAGCTCCAAGTCTGGTAACTATGGCTACACCTTC.

This chain uses TRBV5-1 with TRBJ2-2, with D unclear. The CDR3 is 14 amino acids. Germline V CDR1 and CDR2: SGHRS, YFSETQ. The V gene lost 4 bases and the J gene lost 2 bases, with 9 bases spanning the gap. CDR3 sequence reads: CASSPTRNTGELFF. CDR3 nucleotide sequence: TGCGCCAGCAGCCCCACACGAAACACCGGGGAGCTGTTTTTT.

This chain uses TRBV28 with TRBJ1-5; TRBD1 aligns across 7 bases. The CDR3 extends over 15 amino acids. Per germline, CDR1 MDHEN and CDR2 SYDVKM. Germline trimming cut 3 bases from V and 5 bases from J; bases unmatched to any gene: 7. In DNA form, the CDR3 reads TGTGCCAGCAGTTTTCCGGGACAGCGTTATCAGCCCCAGCATTTT. Its protein product is CASSFPGQRYQPQHF.

The V gene is TRBV6-5, the J gene TRBJ2-5, with 7 bases fitting TRBD2. This CDR3 is 14 amino acids long. Germline CDR1 reads MNHEY; CDR2 reads SVGAGI. The CDR3 loop is CASRRGSGLETQYF. In DNA, the CDR3 is TGTGCTTCCCGGCGGGGGAGCGGTCTAGAGACCCAGTACTTC.

The chain employs TRBV5-4 and TRBJ2-5, with 7 positions matching TRBD2. The trim removed 0 bases at V and 2 bases at J, leaving 7 bases unmatched. The CDR3 consists of 16 residues. Germline V gene lookup returns CDR1 SGHNT and CDR2 YYREEE (reference sequence). The CDR3 is CASSLELARQQETQYF. CDR3 DNA sequence: TGTGCCAGCAGCTTGGAACTAGCGCGACAACAAGAGACCCAGTACTTC.

The V call is TRBV4-1, the J call TRBJ2-1, with TRBD2 matching 14 bases. Germline trimming cut 6 bases from V and 0 bases from J; bases unmatched to any gene: 7. The CDR3 loop spans 18 amino acids. Germline CDR1 is MGHRA and CDR2 is YSYEKL. In DNA form, the CDR3 reads TGCGCCAGCAGTCGGGGACTAGCGGGAGTAAGCTCCTACAATGAGCAGTTCTTC. Translated: CASSRGLAGVSSYNEQFF.

Comments on this clone: Different DNA sequences within this sample yield the same CDR3. The chain joins TRBV11-3 to TRBJ2-7; 11 bases are shared with TRBD2. Germline assignment: CDR1 SGHNT and CDR2 YENEEA. V was pared by 4 bases and J by 3 bases, with 5 bases of the junction left unmatched. This CDR3 has 15 residues. In DNA, the CDR3 is TGTGCCAGCAGCTCCGGGACTAGCGGCAACTACGAGCAGTACTTC. It codes for CASSSGTSGNYEQYF.

The V and J genes are TRBV18 and TRBJ1-4; 7 bases are a match to TRBD1. The V segment lost 3 bases and the J segment 3 bases; nucleotides outside the gene matches: 7. The CDR3 totals 16 residues. Germline CDR1 KGHSH, CDR2 LQKENI. The CDR3 loop reads CASSPAPGGANEKLFF. The CDR3 coding sequence is TGTGCCAGCTCACCCGCCCCAGGGGGGGCTAATGAAAAACTGTTTTTT.

CDR3 in DNA: TGTGCCAGCAGCCCCGGGTCGGGAGGGCCGGAGACCCAGTACTTC. As protein: CASSPGSGGPETQYF. This sequence joins TRBV11-2 and TRBJ2-5; TRBD2 agrees at 8 bases. V lost 5 bases to trimming and J lost 5 bases; unmatched junction nucleotides: 10. Per germline, CDR1 SGHAT and CDR2 FQNNGV. CDR3 length: 15 residues.